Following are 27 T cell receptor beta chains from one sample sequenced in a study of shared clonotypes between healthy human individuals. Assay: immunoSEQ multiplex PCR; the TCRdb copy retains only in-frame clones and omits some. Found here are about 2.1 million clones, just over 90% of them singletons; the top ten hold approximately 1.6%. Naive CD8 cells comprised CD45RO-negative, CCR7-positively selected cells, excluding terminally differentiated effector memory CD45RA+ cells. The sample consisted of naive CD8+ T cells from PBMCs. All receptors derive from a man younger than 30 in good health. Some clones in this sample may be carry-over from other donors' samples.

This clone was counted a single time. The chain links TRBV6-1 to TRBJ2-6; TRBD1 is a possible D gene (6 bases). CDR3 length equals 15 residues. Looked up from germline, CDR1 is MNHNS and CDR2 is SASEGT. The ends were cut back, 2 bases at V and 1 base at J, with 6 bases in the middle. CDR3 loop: CASSETGSGANVLTF. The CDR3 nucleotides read TGTGCCAGCAGTGAAACAGGGTCTGGGGCCAACGTCCTGACTTTC.

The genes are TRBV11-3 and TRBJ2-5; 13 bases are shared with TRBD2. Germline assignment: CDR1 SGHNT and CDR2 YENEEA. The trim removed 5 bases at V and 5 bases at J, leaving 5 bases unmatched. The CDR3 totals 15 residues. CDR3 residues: CASSATSGRSETQYF. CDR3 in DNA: TGTGCCAGCAGCGCGACTAGCGGGAGGAGCGAGACCCAGTACTTC.

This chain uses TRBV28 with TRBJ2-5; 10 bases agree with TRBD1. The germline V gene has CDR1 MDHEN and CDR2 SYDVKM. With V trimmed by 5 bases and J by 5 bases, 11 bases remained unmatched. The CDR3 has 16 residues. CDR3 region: CASSQRDRGNRETQYF. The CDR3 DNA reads TGTGCCAGCAGTCAACGGGACAGGGGAAACCGGGAGACCCAGTACTTC. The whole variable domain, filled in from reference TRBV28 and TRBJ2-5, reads DVKVTQSSRYLVKRTGEKVFLECVQDMDHENMFWYRQDPGLGLRLIYFSYDVKMKEKGDIPEGYSVSREKKERFSLILESASTNQTSMYLCASSQRDRGNRETQYFGPGTRLLVL.

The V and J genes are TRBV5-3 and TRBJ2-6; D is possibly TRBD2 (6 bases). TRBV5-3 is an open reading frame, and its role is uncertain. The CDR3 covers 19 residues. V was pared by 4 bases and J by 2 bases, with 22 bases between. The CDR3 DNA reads TGTGCCAGAAGCCCGGGGCGGGGAGCTAGATGCCCTGGGGCCAACGTCCTGACTTTC. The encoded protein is CARSPGRGARCPGANVLTF.

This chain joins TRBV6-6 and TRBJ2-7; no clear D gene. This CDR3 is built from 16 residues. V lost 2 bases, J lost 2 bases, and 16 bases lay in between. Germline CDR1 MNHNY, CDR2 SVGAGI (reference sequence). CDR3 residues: CASSYGLSIPTYEQYF. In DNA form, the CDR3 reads TGTGCCAGCAGTTACGGGTTGAGTATCCCTACCTACGAGCAGTACTTC.

The CDR3 nucleotides are TGTGCCAGCAGTCCCCGCGACAGGGGGCCGGGGAACACTGAAGCTTTCTTT. Amino acid sequence: CASSPRDRGPGNTEAFF. The J gene is TRBJ1-1, the V gene TRBV27; TRBD1 matches at 10 bases. The CDR3 totals 17 residues. Germline CDR1 is MNHEY and CDR2 is SMNVEV (reference sequence). V was pared by 5 bases and J by 1 base, with 10 bases of the junction left unmatched.

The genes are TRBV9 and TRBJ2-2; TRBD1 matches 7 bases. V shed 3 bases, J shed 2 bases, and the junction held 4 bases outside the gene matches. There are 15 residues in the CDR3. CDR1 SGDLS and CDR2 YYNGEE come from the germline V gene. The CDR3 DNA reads TGTGCCAGCAGCGAGGACAGGTCCAACACCGGGGAGCTGTTTTTT. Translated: CASSEDRSNTGELFF. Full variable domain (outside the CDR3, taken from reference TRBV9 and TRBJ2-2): DSGVTQTPKHLITATGQRVTLRCSPRSGDLSVYWYQQSLDQGLQFLIQYYNGEERAKGNILERFSAQQFPDLHSELNLSSLELGDSALYFCASSEDRSNTGELFFGEGSRLTVL.

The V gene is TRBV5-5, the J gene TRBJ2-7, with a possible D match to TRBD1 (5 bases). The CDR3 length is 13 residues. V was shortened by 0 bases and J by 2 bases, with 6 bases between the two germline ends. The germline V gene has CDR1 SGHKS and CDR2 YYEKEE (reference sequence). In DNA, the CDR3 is TGTGCCAGCAGCTTGGGGACACCCTACGAGCAGTACTTC. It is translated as CASSLGTPYEQYF.

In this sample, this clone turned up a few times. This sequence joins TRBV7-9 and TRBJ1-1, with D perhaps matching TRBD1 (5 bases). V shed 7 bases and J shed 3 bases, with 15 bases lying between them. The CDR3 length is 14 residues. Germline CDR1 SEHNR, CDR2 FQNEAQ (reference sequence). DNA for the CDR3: TGTGCCAGCACCTCCTTCGGGGGGGACACTGAAGCTTTCTTT. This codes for CASTSFGGDTEAFF. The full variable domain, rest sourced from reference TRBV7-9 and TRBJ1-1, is DTGVSQNPRHKITKRGQNVTFRCDPISEHNRLYWYRQTLGQGPEFLTYFQNEAQLEKSRLLSDRFSAERPKGSFSTLEIQRTEQGDSAMYLCASTSFGGDTEAFFGQGTRLTVV.

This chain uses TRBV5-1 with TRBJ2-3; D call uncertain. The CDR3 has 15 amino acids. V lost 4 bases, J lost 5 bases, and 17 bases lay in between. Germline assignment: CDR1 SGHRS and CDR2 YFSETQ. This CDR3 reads CASSPRNYKVDTQYF. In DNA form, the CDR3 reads TGCGCCAGCAGCCCCCGGAATTACAAGGTAGATACGCAGTATTTT. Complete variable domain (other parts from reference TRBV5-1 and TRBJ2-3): KAGVTQTPRYLIKTRGQQVTLSCSPISGHRSVSWYQQTPGQGLQFLFEYFSETQRNKGNFPGRFSGRQFSNSRSEMNVSTLELGDSALYLCASSPRNYKVDTQYFGPGTRLTVL.

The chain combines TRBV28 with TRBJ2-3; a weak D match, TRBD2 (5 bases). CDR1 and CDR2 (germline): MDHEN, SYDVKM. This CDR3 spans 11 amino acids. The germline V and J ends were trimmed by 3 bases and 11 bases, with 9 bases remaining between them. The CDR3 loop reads CASSFGRGQYF. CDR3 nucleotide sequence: TGTGCCAGCAGTTTTGGACGGGGGCAGTATTTT.

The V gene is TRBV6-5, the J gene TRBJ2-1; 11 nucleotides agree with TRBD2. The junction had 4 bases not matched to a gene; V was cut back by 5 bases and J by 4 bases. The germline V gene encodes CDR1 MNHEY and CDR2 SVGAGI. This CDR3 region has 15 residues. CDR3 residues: CASSPGTSGYNEQFF. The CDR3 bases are TGTGCCAGCAGTCCCGGGACTAGCGGTTACAATGAGCAGTTCTTC.

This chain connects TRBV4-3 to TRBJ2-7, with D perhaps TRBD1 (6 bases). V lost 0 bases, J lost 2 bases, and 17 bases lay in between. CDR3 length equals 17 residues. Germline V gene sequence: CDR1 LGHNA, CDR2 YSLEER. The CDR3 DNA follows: TGCGCCAGCAGCCAAGATGTGGAGACAGGTCTGGCCTACGAGCAGTACTTC. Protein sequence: CASSQDVETGLAYEQYF.

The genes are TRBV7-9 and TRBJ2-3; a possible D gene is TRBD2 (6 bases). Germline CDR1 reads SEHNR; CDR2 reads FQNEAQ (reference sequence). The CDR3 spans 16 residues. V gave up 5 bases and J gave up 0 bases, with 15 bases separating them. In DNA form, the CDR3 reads TGTGCCAGCAGCCCAAACCGGGACTGGAGCACAGATACGCAGTATTTT. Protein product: CASSPNRDWSTDTQYF.

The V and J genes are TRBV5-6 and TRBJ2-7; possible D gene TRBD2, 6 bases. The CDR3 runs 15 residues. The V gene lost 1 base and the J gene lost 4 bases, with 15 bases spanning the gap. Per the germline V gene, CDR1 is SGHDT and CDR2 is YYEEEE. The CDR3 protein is CASSLIGGATYEQYF. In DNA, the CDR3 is TGTGCCAGCAGCTTGATTGGCGGGGCTACGTACGAGCAGTACTTC.

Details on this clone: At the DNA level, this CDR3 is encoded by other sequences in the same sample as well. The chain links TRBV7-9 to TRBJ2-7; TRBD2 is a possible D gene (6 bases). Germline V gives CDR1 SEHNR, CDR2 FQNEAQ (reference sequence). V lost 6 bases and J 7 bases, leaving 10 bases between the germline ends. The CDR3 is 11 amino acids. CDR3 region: CASSLSGEQYF. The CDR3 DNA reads TGTGCCAGCAGTCTAAGCGGGGAGCAGTACTTC.

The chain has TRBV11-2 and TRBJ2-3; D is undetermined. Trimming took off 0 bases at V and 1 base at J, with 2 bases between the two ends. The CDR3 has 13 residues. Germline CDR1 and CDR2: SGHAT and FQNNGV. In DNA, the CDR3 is TGTGCCAGCAGCTTAGACCGCACAGATACGCAGTATTTT. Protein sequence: CASSLDRTDTQYF.

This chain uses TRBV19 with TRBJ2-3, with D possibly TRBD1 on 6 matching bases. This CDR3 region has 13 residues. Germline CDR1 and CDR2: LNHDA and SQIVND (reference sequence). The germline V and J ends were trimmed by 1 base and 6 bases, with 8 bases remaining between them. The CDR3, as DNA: TGTGCCAGTAGTATAGTGGGGGCGGATACGCAGTATTTT. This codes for CASSIVGADTQYF.

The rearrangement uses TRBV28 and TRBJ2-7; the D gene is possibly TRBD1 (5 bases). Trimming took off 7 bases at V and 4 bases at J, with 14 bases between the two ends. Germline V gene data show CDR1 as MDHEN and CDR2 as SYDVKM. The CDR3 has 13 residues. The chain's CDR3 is CASKERGHYEQYF. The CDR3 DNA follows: TGTGCCAGCAAAGAAAGGGGTCATTACGAGCAGTACTTC.

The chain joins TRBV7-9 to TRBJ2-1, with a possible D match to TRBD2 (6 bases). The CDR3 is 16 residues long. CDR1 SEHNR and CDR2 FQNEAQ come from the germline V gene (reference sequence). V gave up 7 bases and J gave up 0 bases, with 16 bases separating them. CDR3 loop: CASNPQVGSSYNEQFF. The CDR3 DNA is TGTGCCAGCAATCCCCAAGTCGGGAGCTCCTACAATGAGCAGTTCTTC.

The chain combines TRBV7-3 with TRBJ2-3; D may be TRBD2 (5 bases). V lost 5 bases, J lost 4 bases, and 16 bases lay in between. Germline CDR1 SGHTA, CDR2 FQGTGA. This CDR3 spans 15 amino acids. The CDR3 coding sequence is TGTGCCAGCAGCCTAAAAGGGAGTAGCCCAGATACGCAGTATTTT. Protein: CASSLKGSSPDTQYF. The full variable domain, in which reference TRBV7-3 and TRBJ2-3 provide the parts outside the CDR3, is GAGVSQTPSNKVTEKGKYVELRCDPISGHTALYWYRQSLGQGPEFLIYFQGTGAADDSGLPNDRFFAVRPEGSVSTLKIQRTERGDSAVYLCASSLKGSSPDTQYFGPGTRLTVL.

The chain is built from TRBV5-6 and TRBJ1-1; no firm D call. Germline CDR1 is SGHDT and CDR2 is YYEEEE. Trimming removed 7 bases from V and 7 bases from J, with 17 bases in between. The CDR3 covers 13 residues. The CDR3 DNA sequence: TGTGCCAGCGGAGCTTGGGTCGCAGATGAAGCTTTCTTT. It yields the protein CASGAWVADEAFF. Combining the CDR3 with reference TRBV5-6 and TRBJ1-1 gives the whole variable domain DAGVTQSPTHLIKTRGQQVTLRCSPKSGHDTVSWYQQALGQGPQFIFQYYEEEERQRGNFPDRFSGHQFPNYSSELNVNALLLGDSALYLCASGAWVADEAFFGQGTRLTVV.

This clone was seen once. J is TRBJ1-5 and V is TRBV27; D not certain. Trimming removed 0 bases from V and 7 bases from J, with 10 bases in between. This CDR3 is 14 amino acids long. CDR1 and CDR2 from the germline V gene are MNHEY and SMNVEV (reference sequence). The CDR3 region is CASSLSFRGQPQHF. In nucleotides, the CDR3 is TGTGCCAGCAGTTTATCGTTTCGGGGACAGCCCCAGCATTTT.

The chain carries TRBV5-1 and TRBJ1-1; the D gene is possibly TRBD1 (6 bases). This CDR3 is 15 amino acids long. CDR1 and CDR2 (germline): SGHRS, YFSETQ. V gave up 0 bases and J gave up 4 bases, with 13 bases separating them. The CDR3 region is CASSLAKGGGTEAFF. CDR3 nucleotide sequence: TGCGCCAGCAGCTTGGCCAAGGGAGGGGGCACTGAAGCTTTCTTT.

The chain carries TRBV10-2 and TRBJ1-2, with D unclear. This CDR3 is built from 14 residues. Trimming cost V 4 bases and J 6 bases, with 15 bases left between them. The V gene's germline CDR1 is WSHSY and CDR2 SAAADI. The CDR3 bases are TGCGCCAGCAGTGGGGCCCGGGCCGCTGATGGCTACACCTTC. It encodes CASSGARAADGYTF.

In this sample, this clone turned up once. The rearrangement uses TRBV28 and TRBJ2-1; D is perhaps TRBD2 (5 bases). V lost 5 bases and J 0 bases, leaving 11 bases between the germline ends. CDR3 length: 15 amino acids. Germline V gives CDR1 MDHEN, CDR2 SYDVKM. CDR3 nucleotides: TGTGCCAGCAGTCTGGACTTGAGCTCCTACAATGAGCAGTTCTTC. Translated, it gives CASSLDLSSYNEQFF.

In nucleotides, the CDR3 is TGTGCCAGCAACCTGACAGGGGGCGACAGAACTAATGAAAAACTGTTTTTT. This translates into CASNLTGGDRTNEKLFF. V gene TRBV6-4 combines with J gene TRBJ1-4; the match to TRBD1 covers 10 bases. Germline CDR1 and CDR2: MRHNA and SNTAGT. CDR3 length equals 17 residues. After removal of 7 bases from V and 1 base from J, the junction contained 9 bases not matched to a gene.